These 26 T cell receptor beta chains were sequenced from one sample in a study of blood T cell repertoires in COVID-19. Repertoires were generated with immunoSEQ multiplex PCR, while TCRdb's copy carries only in-frame clones and drops some. This sample carries about 90,000 clones, about 89% of them seen once, and the ten largest clones take roughly 2.6%. The material sequenced was peripheral blood. The receptors were gathered from a man in his fifties with COVID-19, enrolled during active disease.

The chain links TRBV2 to TRBJ1-5, with no clear D. The V end was cut by 4 bases, the J end by 7 bases, with 8 bases between. This CDR3 is 12 amino acids long. The germline gives CDR1 SNHLY, CDR2 FYNNEI. The CDR3 region is CASSGEGQPQHF. For the CDR3, the DNA is TGTGCCAGCAGTGGGGAGGGACAGCCCCAGCATTTT. The variable domain in full, completed from reference TRBV2 and TRBJ1-5, reads EPEVTQTPSHQVTQMGQEVILRCVPISNHLYFYWYRQILGQKVEFLVSFYNNEISEKSEIFDDQFSVERPDGSNFTLKIRSTKLEDSAMYFCASSGEGQPQHFGDGTRLSIL.

The chain has TRBV13 and TRBJ2-4; 7 bases agree with TRBD1. CDR1 PRHDT and CDR2 FYEKMQ come from the germline V gene (reference sequence). Losses at the gene ends were 3 bases for V and 2 bases for J; bases not matched to a gene: 10. There are 17 residues in the CDR3. The CDR3 DNA is TGTGCCAGCAGCTTGATACGACAGGGTAGGACCAAAAACATTCAGTACTTC. This sequence encodes CASSLIRQGRTKNIQYF.

This rearrangement joins TRBV2 to TRBJ2-6, with 9 bases that match TRBD2. CDR1 is SNHLY, CDR2 FYNNEI, per germline. This CDR3 comprises 17 residues. The trim removed 4 bases at V and 1 base at J, leaving 5 bases unmatched. Here the CDR3 reads CASSGSGGLSGANVLTF. CDR3 nucleotides: TGTGCCAGCAGTGGGAGCGGGGGGCTTTCTGGGGCCAACGTCCTGACTTTC.

V gene TRBV5-1 combines with J gene TRBJ2-1, with 7 bases that match TRBD2. Trimming at V came to 4 bases and at J to 8 bases, leaving 9 bases not matched to a gene. Germline V gives CDR1 SGHRS, CDR2 YFSETQ. The CDR3 consists of 14 residues. This CDR3 is CASSTGLAGDEQFF. CDR3 in DNA: TGCGCCAGCAGCACGGGACTGGCGGGGGATGAGCAGTTCTTC.

The V and J genes are TRBV25-1 and TRBJ1-1; 9 bases align to TRBD1. The CDR3 is 12 amino acids. The V gene end was trimmed by 6 bases and the J gene end by 11 bases; junction bases not matched to a gene: 7. CDR1 is MGHDK and CDR2 is SYGVNS in the germline V gene. In DNA, the CDR3 is TGTGCCAGCAGAACAGGGGGCGCGTATGCTTTCTTT. Encoded protein: CASRTGGAYAFF.

V gene TRBV7-9 combines with J gene TRBJ2-5; weak D call: TRBD2 (5 bases). This CDR3 contains 12 residues. CDR1 is SEHNR, CDR2 FQNEAQ, per germline (reference sequence). Trimming cost V 8 bases and J 3 bases, with 10 bases left between them. The CDR3 coding sequence is TGTGCCAGCGCTATGCGGGAAGAGACCCAGTACTTC. The encoded protein is CASAMREETQYF.

CDR3 residues: CASSLAAAYNSPLHF. The CDR3 bases are TGTGCCAGCTCCCTGGCGGCGGCCTATAATTCACCCCTCCACTTT. V gene TRBV18 combines with J gene TRBJ1-6; D uncertain. The CDR3 is 15 residues long. Germline lookup yields CDR1 KGHSH and CDR2 LQKENI. The V and J ends lost 6 bases and 2 bases respectively, with 11 bases between them.

The chain combines TRBV7-2 with TRBJ2-1, with 8 bases lining up with TRBD2. Germline V gene lookup returns CDR1 SGHTA and CDR2 FQGNSA. V shed 5 bases, J shed 4 bases, and the junction held 10 bases outside the gene matches. This CDR3 has 16 residues. The DNA of the CDR3 is TGTGCCAGCAGCCCTCGCACGGGGGGGGTGTACAATGAGCAGTTCTTC. Translating it yields CASSPRTGGVYNEQFF.

The chain uses TRBV5-5 and TRBJ2-7, with 8 bases lining up with TRBD1. The V segment lost 4 bases and the J segment 2 bases; nucleotides outside the gene matches: 11. Germline V lookup: CDR1 SGHKS, CDR2 YYEKEE (reference sequence). The CDR3 sequence is 16 residues long. The CDR3 coding sequence is TGTGCCAGCAGCCCCCTACCACAGGGGGTAACCTACGAGCAGTACTTC. Its translation: CASSPLPQGVTYEQYF.

This clone was found once. This rearrangement joins TRBV24-1 to TRBJ2-5; D is ambiguous. V lost 5 bases and J lost 5, with 8 bases in between. The CDR3 is 12 amino acids. Germline lookup yields CDR1 KGHDR and CDR2 SFDVKD. CDR3 coding DNA: TGTGCCACCAGTGCGGGTGGGGAGACCCAGTACTTC. Residues: CATSAGGETQYF.

J is TRBJ2-6 and V is TRBV15, with D maybe TRBD2 (6 bases). In germline, CDR1 is LNHNV, CDR2 YYDKDF (reference sequence). V was pared by 1 base and J by 2 bases, with 15 bases between. The CDR3 totals 18 residues. The CDR3 coding sequence is TGTGCCACCAGCAGAGGTCTCGGGGGAATCACTGGGGCCAACGTCCTGACTTTC. Translated: CATSRGLGGITGANVLTF.

In its sample, this clone was seen a few times. The chain joins TRBV19 to TRBJ1-5, with 8 bases aligning to TRBD1. This CDR3 has 13 amino acids. Trimming cost V 9 bases and J 3 bases; bases outside gene matches: 4. Germline loops: CDR1 LNHDA, CDR2 SQIVND (reference sequence). CDR3 loop: CASQGANNQPQHF. CDR3 in DNA: TGTGCCAGCCAGGGGGCTAACAATCAGCCCCAGCATTTT.

This rearrangement joins TRBV5-1 to TRBJ2-7, with TRBD2 matching 11 bases. CDR1 and CDR2 (germline): SGHRS, YFSETQ. The CDR3 has 15 residues. With 1 base clipped from V and 5 bases from J, the junction kept 5 bases outside the gene matches. Here the CDR3 reads CASSLLAGGQNEQYF. DNA for the CDR3: TGCGCCAGCAGCTTGTTAGCGGGGGGGCAGAACGAGCAGTACTTC.

This chain's CDR3 is CSGGQGDTEAFF. The CDR3 nucleotides are TGCAGCGGCGGACAGGGGGACACTGAAGCTTTCTTT. The gene calls are TRBV29-1 and TRBJ1-1, with TRBD1 matching 10 bases. This CDR3 region has 12 residues. Trimming removed 7 bases from V and 3 bases from J; junction bases left unmatched: 2. The germline gives CDR1 SQVTM, CDR2 ANQGSEA.

The chain is built from TRBV24-1 and TRBJ2-3, with TRBD1 matching 9 bases. J gave up 6 bases and V 4 bases, and 10 bases lay outside the gene matches. Germline CDR1 reads KGHDR; CDR2 reads SFDVKD. The CDR3 has 16 residues. The CDR3 sequence: CATSESGTGSPDTQYF. The CDR3 DNA is TGTGCCACCAGTGAGTCCGGGACAGGGAGCCCCGATACGCAGTATTTT.

This rearrangement joins TRBV13 to TRBJ2-1; no clear D gene. This CDR3 has 14 residues. V was pared by 2 bases and J by 6 bases, with 11 bases between. Germline CDR1 PRHDT, CDR2 FYEKMQ (reference sequence). The CDR3 loop reads CASSLSYTFNEQFF. Written as DNA, the CDR3 is TGTGCCAGCAGCTTATCGTACACCTTCAATGAGCAGTTCTTC. Based on the CDR3 plus reference TRBV13 and TRBJ2-1, the full variable domain is AAGVIQSPRHLIKEKRETATLKCYPIPRHDTVYWYQQGPGQDPQFLISFYEKMQSDKGSIPDRFSAQQFSDYHSELNMSSLELGDSALYFCASSLSYTFNEQFFGPGTRLTVL.

This chain joins TRBV10-1 and TRBJ1-1, with D possibly being TRBD1 (6 bases). With 4 bases removed from V and 6 bases from J, the gap between germline ends came to 15 bases. Germline CDR1 reads WNHNN; CDR2 reads SYGVQD (reference sequence). This CDR3 is built from 14 residues. The CDR3 here is CASSGDIHSSEAFF. In DNA, the CDR3 is TGCGCCAGCAGTGGGGACATTCACTCTTCTGAAGCTTTCTTT.

The chain is built from TRBV14 and TRBJ2-2; 8 bases fit TRBD2. CDR3 size: 18 residues. The V segment lost 2 bases and the J segment 3 bases; nucleotides outside the gene matches: 11. Germline loops: CDR1 SGHDN, CDR2 FVKESK. CDR3 sequence reads: CASSQKNRTSLYTGELFF. Here the CDR3 DNA reads TGTGCCAGCAGCCAAAAAAATAGGACTAGCTTGTACACCGGGGAGCTGTTTTTT. Filled out from reference TRBV14 and TRBJ2-2, the complete variable domain reads EAGVTQFPSHSVIEKGQTVTLRCDPISGHDNLYWYRRVMGKEIKFLLHFVKESKQDESGMPNNRFLAERTGGTYSTLKVQPAELEDSGVYFCASSQKNRTSLYTGELFFGEGSRLTVL.

This chain links TRBV19 with TRBJ1-2; tentative D call: TRBD1 (6 bases). Trimming removed 7 bases at V and 7 bases at J, with 16 bases between. The CDR3 sequence is 13 residues long. Germline CDR1 and CDR2: LNHDA and SQIVND (reference sequence). CDR3 sequence: CASTMGGLGGYTF. The CDR3 region has the DNA TGTGCCAGTACTATGGGGGGGCTTGGTGGCTACACCTTC.

The genes are TRBV23-1 and TRBJ2-2; 10 bases line up with TRBD1. TRBV23-1 carries the ORF label, with uncertain function. This CDR3 region has 15 residues. Trimming at V came to 6 bases and at J to 1 base, leaving 2 bases not matched to a gene. The CDR3 nucleotides are TGCGCCAGCAGCGGGGACAGGGGGAACACCGGGGAGCTGTTTTTT. This translates into CASSGDRGNTGELFF.

The chain carries TRBV5-1 and TRBJ1-1; D may be TRBD1 (5 bases). The germline CDR1 and CDR2 sequences are SGHRS and YFSETQ. V lost 7 bases to trimming and J lost 7 bases, with 20 bases between them. This CDR3 region has 14 residues. The CDR3 DNA reads TGCGCCAGCTCCCAAGGGGAAGTATACTTTGAAGCTTTCTTT. This encodes CASSQGEVYFEAFF.

This clone was seen more than once but under ten times. The V gene is TRBV15, the J gene TRBJ2-2, with D maybe TRBD1 (6 bases). Trimming took off 0 bases at V and 4 bases at J, with 9 bases between the two ends. There are 15 residues in the CDR3. CDR1 is LNHNV, CDR2 YYDKDF, per germline (reference sequence). The CDR3 DNA is TGTGCCACCAGCAGAGACCGGACAGCCACCGGGGAGCTGTTTTTT. Its protein product is CATSRDRTATGELFF.

This chain uses TRBV4-1 with TRBJ2-1, with 7 bases identical to TRBD1. The germline gives CDR1 MGHRA, CDR2 YSYEKL. Trimming took 3 bases from V and 1 from J; bases not matched to a gene: 12. This CDR3 has 18 amino acids. The CDR3 DNA reads as TGCGCCAGCAGCCAGGATCAGACAGGGCGAGGGTCCTACAATGAGCAGTTCTTC. Translated, it gives CASSQDQTGRGSYNEQFF.

The V call is TRBV7-9, the J call TRBJ1-1; 8 nucleotides align to TRBD1. The CDR3 spans 12 residues. Germline trimming cut 3 bases from V and 11 bases from J; bases unmatched to any gene: 5. Germline V gives CDR1 SEHNR, CDR2 FQNEAQ (reference sequence). The CDR3 DNA reads as TGTGCCAGCAGCTTCCGACAGGGGACGGCTTTCTTT. Protein sequence: CASSFRQGTAFF.

The CDR3 coding sequence is TGTGCCAGCAGTGTTATCGGGGGGGGAACCTACGAGCAGTACTTC. Amino acid sequence: CASSVIGGGTYEQYF. The chain employs TRBV2 and TRBJ2-7, with TRBD2 identical over 8 bases. V was clipped by 4 bases and J by 2 bases; unmatched bases: 7. This CDR3 is built from 15 residues. Looked up from germline, CDR1 is SNHLY and CDR2 is FYNNEI.

This chain links TRBV5-4 with TRBJ2-7; 8 positions agree with TRBD1. This CDR3 contains 14 residues. J gave up 2 bases and V 3 bases, and 4 bases lay outside the gene matches. Germline CDR1 SGHNT, CDR2 YYREEE (reference sequence). The CDR3 protein is CASSSQGDPYEQYF. In nucleotides, the CDR3 is TGTGCCAGCAGCTCACAGGGGGACCCCTACGAGCAGTACTTC.